This entry lists 21 T cell receptor beta chains sequenced from one sample in a study of technical replicates of blood from a few donors. Measured with immunoSEQ multiplex PCR; TCRdb has only the in-frame clones, and not every one. The sample lists 55,000 to 70,000 clones; over 85% were seen once. The sequencing input was PBMCs. Every receptor here comes from a human donor in good health. Some clones in this sample may be carry-over from other donors' samples.

The CDR3 is CASSQQGINEAFF. The CDR3 nucleotides read TGTGCCAGCTCTCAACAGGGAATCAATGAAGCTTTCTTT. The chain links TRBV18 to TRBJ1-1; D may be TRBD1 (6 bases). The CDR3 sequence is 13 residues long. The ends were cut back, 6 bases at V and 7 bases at J, with 15 bases in the middle. In germline, CDR1 is KGHSH, CDR2 LQKENI.

The V and J genes are TRBV29-1 and TRBJ1-2; tentatively, D is TRBD1 (5 bases). The CDR3 consists of 15 residues. Germline V CDR1 and CDR2: SQVTM, ANQGSEA. V was pared by 8 bases and J by 4 bases, with 23 bases between. The chain's CDR3 is CSTRTDSSSAYGYTF. DNA for the CDR3: TGCAGCACGAGGACCGACAGTTCAAGCGCCTATGGCTACACCTTC.

The chain links TRBV7-3 to TRBJ2-7; maybe TRBD1 (7 bases). Germline V gene sequence: CDR1 SGHTA, CDR2 FQGTGA. This CDR3 spans 14 amino acids. V dropped 5 bases and J dropped 5 bases, with 16 bases sitting between them. The CDR3 bases are TGTGCCAGCAGCCAGACAGGGAGGATAAACGAGCAGTACTTC. It is translated as CASSQTGRINEQYF. Full variable domain (outside the CDR3, taken from reference TRBV7-3 and TRBJ2-7): GAGVSQTPSNKVTEKGKYVELRCDPISGHTALYWYRQSLGQGPEFLIYFQGTGAADDSGLPNDRFFAVRPEGSVSTLKIQRTERGDSAVYLCASSQTGRINEQYFGPGTRLTVT.

The chain joins TRBV5-5 to TRBJ1-2; 7 nucleotides agree with TRBD1. With V trimmed by 0 bases and J by 2 bases, 13 bases remained unmatched. The CDR3 totals 18 residues. Germline V gene data show CDR1 as SGHKS and CDR2 as YYEKEE (reference sequence). For the CDR3, the DNA is TGTGCCAGCAGCTTGGTTCTGGGACAGAGGAAGTTCAACTATGGCTACACCTTC. Its protein is CASSLVLGQRKFNYGYTF.

The rearrangement links TRBV5-4 to TRBJ2-3; D perhaps matches TRBD2 (7 bases). Germline CDR1 SGHNT, CDR2 YYREEE (reference sequence). Trimming pared 4 bases from V and 0 bases from J, leaving 15 bases between. The CDR3 is made up of 16 amino acids. The CDR3 DNA sequence: TGTGCCAGCAGCCCGGGGGCGGGAGCGAGCACAGATACGCAGTATTTT. This sequence encodes CASSPGAGASTDTQYF.

The chain joins TRBV30 to TRBJ1-2, with D tentatively TRBD1 (6 bases). This CDR3 comprises 13 residues. CDR1 and CDR2 from the germline V gene are GTSNPN and SVGIG (reference sequence). V lost 8 bases and J 5 bases, leaving 18 bases between the germline ends. CDR3 bases: TGTGCCCGGCTAGGGGGAAGTGGATATGGCTACACCTTC. It specifies CARLGGSGYGYTF.

This clone was detected once. The chain employs TRBV6-5 and TRBJ1-3, with TRBD1 as a possible D gene (6 bases). The germline V and J ends were trimmed by 5 bases and 6 bases, with 14 bases remaining between them. Germline-derived CDR1 and CDR2 are MNHEY and SVGAGI. The CDR3 extends over 14 amino acids. In nucleotides, the CDR3 is TGTGCCAGCAGTCCGCTACAGGGAGCAAACACCATATATTTT. It specifies CASSPLQGANTIYF.

The CDR3, as DNA: TGTGCCATCAGTGAGGTGCGAGGAGGGGATAATTCACCCCTCCACTTT. Its translation: CAISEVRGGDNSPLHF. The V and J genes are TRBV10-3 and TRBJ1-6; D possibly corresponds to TRBD1 (5 bases). Germline CDR1 is ENHRY and CDR2 is SYGVKD. The CDR3 length is 16 residues. Trimming removed 2 bases from V and 5 bases from J, with 13 bases in between.

This chain uses TRBV4-3 with TRBJ2-3; 12 bases align to TRBD2. The CDR3 contains 19 residues. The germline V gene has CDR1 LGHNA and CDR2 YSLEER. V shed 4 bases and J 4 bases; nucleotides not matched to a gene: 15. For the CDR3, the DNA is TGCGCCAGCAGCCGCGAGTCGACCGGGCCTAGCGGGGGGGCAGATACGCAGTATTTT. It yields the protein CASSRESTGPSGGADTQYF.

The chain is built from TRBV30 and TRBJ2-1, with 8 bases matching TRBD2. The length of the CDR3 is 14 residues. The V and J ends lost 3 bases and 2 bases, in that order; junction bases with no gene match: 3. In germline, CDR1 is GTSNPN, CDR2 SVGIG (reference sequence). The CDR3 loop reads CAWRSGGAYNEQFF. CDR3 coding DNA: TGTGCCTGGAGATCCGGGGGGGCCTACAATGAGCAGTTCTTC.

The gene calls are TRBV27 and TRBJ2-1, with 11 positions matching TRBD2. The CDR3 has 14 residues. V was clipped by 7 bases and J by 5 bases; unmatched bases: 4. Germline V CDR1 and CDR2: MNHEY, SMNVEV (reference sequence). CDR3 nucleotides: TGTGCCAGCAATCTAGCGGGGGGCAACAATGAGCAGTTCTTC. Translating gives CASNLAGGNNEQFF.

This clone was recorded once. The CDR3 DNA reads TGTGCCAGCAGCGCCGGGACTAACTCCTACAATGAGCAGTTCTTC. Its translation: CASSAGTNSYNEQFF. This sequence joins TRBV7-8 and TRBJ2-1, with 7 bases lining up with TRBD2. Looked up from germline, CDR1 is SGHVS and CDR2 is FQNEAQ. The CDR3 spans 15 residues. With V trimmed by 5 bases and J by 0 bases, 4 bases remained unmatched.

The rearrangement uses TRBV10-3 and TRBJ1-1; D is unresolved. CDR3 length equals 14 residues. The ends were cut back, 5 bases at V and 4 bases at J, with 14 bases in the middle. Per the germline V gene, CDR1 is ENHRY and CDR2 is SYGVKD. The chain's CDR3 is CAISSDPRGTEAFF. CDR3 DNA sequence: TGTGCCATCAGTTCAGATCCGAGAGGCACTGAAGCTTTCTTT.

The rearrangement joins TRBV10-1 to TRBJ1-5; tentatively, D is TRBD1 (5 bases). Germline values: CDR1 WNHNN, CDR2 SYGVQD (reference sequence). The CDR3 is made up of 14 amino acids. V was cut by 7 bases and J by 5 bases, with 15 bases left in between. CDR3 nucleotides: TGCGCCAGCACTGGGGGGGAGGCTCATCAGCCCCAGCATTTT. Its protein product is CASTGGEAHQPQHF.

The chain is built from TRBV7-9 and TRBJ1-2, with TRBD1 as a possible D gene (6 bases). Trimming removed 5 bases at V and 0 bases at J, with 10 bases between. CDR3 length equals 14 residues. The germline V gene encodes CDR1 SEHNR and CDR2 FQNEAQ (reference sequence). The CDR3 DNA reads as TGTGCCAGCAGCATGGACAGTGCTAACTATGGCTACACCTTC. Translating gives CASSMDSANYGYTF.

This chain uses TRBV11-1 with TRBJ2-7, with D perhaps matching TRBD2 (5 bases). V lost 1 base to trimming and J lost 2 bases, with 9 bases between them. The CDR3 is made up of 14 amino acids. Germline V lookup: CDR1 SGHAT, CDR2 FQDESV (reference sequence). The CDR3 region has the DNA TGTGCCAGCAGCTTAGGGACGGAGGCCTACGAGCAGTACTTC. Its protein is CASSLGTEAYEQYF.

This clone showed up just a few times. The chain is built from TRBV6-6 and TRBJ1-2; 8 bases are shared with TRBD1. V was clipped by 6 bases and J by 8 bases; unmatched bases: 8. The length of the CDR3 is 13 residues. CDR1 is MNHNY, CDR2 SVGAGI, per germline (reference sequence). In nucleotides, the CDR3 is TGTGCCAGCAGCCCCGGACAGGGTACAGGCTACACCTTC. It specifies CASSPGQGTGYTF.

The rearrangement uses TRBV9 and TRBJ1-5; possible D gene TRBD1, 6 bases. Trimming took off 2 bases at V and 2 bases at J, with 11 bases between the two ends. Germline-derived CDR1 and CDR2 are SGDLS and YYNGEE. CDR3 length: 15 amino acids. CDR3 nucleotide sequence: TGTGCCAGCAGCGTTTCATCAGGGGGCAATCAGCCCCAGCATTTT. Amino acids: CASSVSSGGNQPQHF.

V usage is TRBV7-9 and J usage is TRBJ2-5, with TRBD1 identical over 9 bases. Germline CDR1 and CDR2: SEHNR and FQNEAQ (reference sequence). There are 16 residues in the CDR3. Losses at the gene ends were 4 bases for V and 4 bases for J; bases not matched to a gene: 10. The CDR3 DNA reads TGTGCCAGCAGCTCGCAGACAGGGGGGAAGGGAGAGACCCAGTACTTC. It is translated as CASSSQTGGKGETQYF.

V gene TRBV25-1 combines with J gene TRBJ2-5; D may be TRBD2 (6 bases). V lost 0 bases and J 2 bases, leaving 7 bases between the germline ends. CDR3 length: 14 amino acids. Germline V CDR1 and CDR2: MGHDK, SYGVNS. In DNA form, the CDR3 reads TGTGCCAGCAGTGAATATCGGGGGCAAGAGACCCAGTACTTC. Protein product: CASSEYRGQETQYF.

The genes are TRBV27 and TRBJ1-1; 9 nucleotides agree with TRBD1. Germline values: CDR1 MNHEY, CDR2 SMNVEV (reference sequence). Unmatched junction bases numbered 10, after V lost 4 bases and J lost 4 bases. The CDR3 totals 16 residues. Here the CDR3 DNA reads TGTGCCAGCAGTTCGGAACAGGGGGCTAGAAGCACTGAAGCTTTCTTT. Protein product: CASSSEQGARSTEAFF.